This entry lists 32 T cell receptor beta chains sequenced from one sample in a study of T cells after yellow fever vaccination. MiXCR, applied by TCRdb to the 5' RACE reads, yields one record per CDR3 protein. Of some 130,000 distinct CDR3 sequences in the sample, approximately 6.6% were seen once. The source material was CD4+ T cells sorted from PBMCs, sampled 10 days after the yellow fever booster vaccination. These TCRs come from a young man who received the YFV17D yellow fever vaccine.

This clonotype was picked up many times. The chain couples TRBV12-3 or TRBV12-4 to TRBJ2-1; D tentatively fits TRBD1 or TRBD2 (5 bases each). This CDR3 comprises 12 residues. The V gene lost 6 bases and the J gene lost 7 bases, with 10 bases spanning the gap. The CDR3 region is CASSSGANEQFF. CDR3 DNA sequence: TGTGCCAGCAGCTCCGGGGCTAATGAGCAGTTCTTC.

The rearrangement links TRBV7-2 to TRBJ2-1; tentative D call: TRBD1 (6 bases). From germline, CDR1 is SGHTA and CDR2 FQGNSA. The CDR3 length is 13 residues. The V end lost 4 bases, the J end lost 5 bases, and 9 bases lay between the germline ends. The CDR3 protein is CASSSDSHNEQFF. In DNA, the CDR3 is TGTGCCAGCAGCTCGGACAGCCACAATGAGCAGTTCTTC.

This clonotype was seen ten or more times. The V gene is TRBV28, the J gene TRBJ2-7; 9 nucleotides match TRBD1. Germline CDR1 and CDR2: MDHEN and SYDVKM. There are 14 residues in the CDR3. The ends lost 6 bases at V and 4 bases at J; junction bases unmatched: 7. The CDR3 DNA is TGTGCCAGCAGGCCCACAGGGGGCGGATACGAGCAGTACTTC. Encoded protein: CASRPTGGGYEQYF.

This clonotype was detected many times. This chain joins TRBV20-1 and TRBJ2-5, with D tentatively TRBD1 (6 bases). Germline loops: CDR1 DFQATT, CDR2 SNEGSKA (reference sequence). The CDR3 has 14 amino acids. V was cut by 1 base and J by 0 bases, with 9 bases left in between. DNA for the CDR3: TGCAGTGCTAGAGGAGGGGGAAACCAAGAGACCCAGTACTTC. This sequence encodes CSARGGGNQETQYF.

This chain uses TRBV18 with TRBJ2-5; D is unresolved. V was cut by 3 bases and J by 5 bases, with 7 bases left in between. The CDR3 totals 12 residues. Germline-derived CDR1 and CDR2 are KGHSH and LQKENI. The CDR3 coding sequence is TGTGCCAGCTCACCGGAACGTGAGACCCAGTACTTC. It encodes CASSPERETQYF.

The table lists this clonotype with a few counts. The V and J genes are TRBV15 and TRBJ2-5; TRBD2 aligns across 10 bases. V lost 0 bases and J lost 4; bases outside the gene matches: 23. The CDR3 spans 22 residues. Germline lookup yields CDR1 LNHNV and CDR2 YYDKDF (reference sequence). In DNA, the CDR3 is TGTGCCACCAGCAGAGATTCCTATACTAAACCTCTAGCGGGAGTTGGGCGAGAGACCCAGTACTTC. As protein: CATSRDSYTKPLAGVGRETQYF.

In this sample, this clonotype turned up many times. CDR3 nucleotide sequence: TGTGCCAGTAGCTTGAGCGGCGACACCGGGGAGCTGTTTTTT. This sequence encodes CASSLSGDTGELFF. The J gene is TRBJ2-2, the V gene TRBV12-3 or TRBV12-4; D may be TRBD2 (5 bases). The CDR3 spans 14 residues. V lost 9 bases and J lost 3, with 14 bases in between.

This clonotype was recorded at least ten times. The J gene is TRBJ2-2, the V gene TRBV7-2; D might be TRBD2 (5 bases). The CDR3 sequence is 12 residues long. V lost 3 bases, J lost 7 bases, and 6 bases lay in between. The germline gives CDR1 SGHTA, CDR2 FQGNSA. The CDR3 sequence: CASSFRGGELFF. In nucleotides, the CDR3 is TGTGCCAGCAGCTTTCGGGGCGGGGAGCTGTTTTTT.

In this sample, this clonotype turned up a few times. The chain uses TRBV11-2 and TRBJ2-5, with TRBD1 as a possible D gene (6 bases). V was cut by 5 bases and J by 5 bases, with 18 bases left in between. This CDR3 spans 15 amino acids. The germline V gene encodes CDR1 SGHAT and CDR2 FQNNGV. The CDR3 loop is CASSPTGHPPETQYF. In DNA form, the CDR3 reads TGTGCCAGCAGCCCGACGGGACACCCGCCGGAGACCCAGTACTTC. The whole variable domain, filled in from reference TRBV11-2 and TRBJ2-5, reads EAGVAQSPRYKIIEKRQSVAFWCNPISGHATLYWYQQILGQGPKLLIQFQNNGVVDDSQLPKDRFSAERLKGVDSTLKIQPAKLEDSAVYLCASSPTGHPPETQYFGPGTRLLVL.

This clonotype was seen more than once but under ten times. This chain uses TRBV5-1 with TRBJ2-5, with a possible D match to TRBD2 (6 bases). CDR3 size: 13 residues. V was pared by 2 bases and J by 3 bases, with 8 bases between. Germline CDR1 reads SGHRS; CDR2 reads YFSETQ. CDR3 sequence: CASSLGGEETQYF. CDR3 nucleotides: TGCGCCAGCAGCTTAGGAGGGGAAGAGACCCAGTACTTC.

This clonotype has ten or more counts. This rearrangement joins TRBV12-3 or TRBV12-4 to TRBJ2-2; TRBD2 agrees at 11 bases. V was pared by 6 bases and J by 5 bases, with 5 bases of the junction left unmatched. There are 15 residues in the CDR3. The CDR3 DNA reads TGTGCCAGCAGGCAGAGGACTAGCGGGACCGGGGAGCTGTTTTTT. Translating it yields CASRQRTSGTGELFF.

This clonotype was counted at least ten times. The chain recombines TRBV14 with TRBJ2-7; the D is unclear. V was clipped by 1 base and J by 5 bases, with 6 bases between them. Germline V CDR1 and CDR2: SGHDN, FVKESK. The length of the CDR3 is 12 residues. CDR3 in amino acids: CASSQVNHEQYF. As DNA, the CDR3 is TGTGCCAGCAGCCAAGTGAATCACGAGCAGTACTTC.

At least ten counts were recorded for this clonotype. V usage is TRBV20-1 and J usage is TRBJ2-4; maybe TRBD2 (5 bases). CDR3 length equals 16 residues. Germline CDR1 reads DFQATT; CDR2 reads SNEGSKA (reference sequence). Trimming shortened V by 1 base and J by 1 base, and 14 bases separated the two germline ends. The CDR3 coding sequence is TGCAGTGCTAGAGTTCTGTCTAGCTGGGCCAAAAACATTCAGTACTTC. It yields the protein CSARVLSSWAKNIQYF.

Worth noting for this clonotype: A much bigger clone sits one base away, suggesting this may be a read error. This rearrangement joins TRBV10-1 to TRBJ2-2; the D call may be TRBD1 or TRBD2 (6 bases each). The CDR3 is 16 amino acids. Germline V gene lookup returns CDR1 WNHNN and CDR2 SYGVQD (reference sequence). The CDR3 bases are TGCGCCAGCAGCGGAATGGGGGCGGTCGGGACCGGGGGGCTGTTTTTT. Translation gives CASSGMGAVGTGGLFF.

This clonotype was counted ten times or more. The chain employs TRBV5-1 and TRBJ2-2; no reliable D call. Germline CDR1 is SGHRS and CDR2 is YFSETQ. This CDR3 contains 16 residues. Trimming stripped 3 bases from V and 4 bases from J, with 16 bases between. The CDR3 DNA follows: TGCGCCAGCAGCTCCGGGCCTATCAAAGGCACCGGGGAGCTGTTTTTT. Translation gives CASSSGPIKGTGELFF.

This clonotype was found many times. The chain carries TRBV20-1 and TRBJ2-4; the D is unclear. Germline values: CDR1 DFQATT, CDR2 SNEGSKA (reference sequence). The V end lost 5 bases, the J end lost 0 bases, and 11 bases lay between the germline ends. The CDR3 is 14 amino acids. The CDR3 protein is CSALGWLAKNIQYF. The DNA of the CDR3 is TGCAGTGCTCTGGGGTGGTTAGCCAAAAACATTCAGTACTTC.

This clonotype appeared many times. The chain carries TRBV4-3 and TRBJ2-4, with D perhaps TRBD2 (5 bases). V dropped 3 bases and J dropped 5 bases, with 14 bases sitting between them. The CDR3 runs 15 residues. Germline V CDR1 and CDR2: LGHNA, YSLEER. This chain's CDR3 is CASSQSGKGENIQYF. The CDR3 DNA is TGCGCCAGCAGCCAGTCCGGGAAGGGAGAAAACATTCAGTACTTC.

This clonotype has ten or more counts. J is TRBJ2-7 and V is TRBV6-2 or TRBV6-3; 10 bases align to TRBD2. This CDR3 has 16 amino acids. V lost 6 bases and J lost 0; bases outside the gene matches: 8. Germline V gives CDR1 MNHEY, CDR2 SVGEGT. The CDR3 loop reads CASRGLATSGSYEQYF. The DNA of the CDR3 is TGTGCCAGCAGGGGACTAGCGACCTCCGGCTCCTACGAGCAGTACTTC.

This clonotype was counted only a few times. The chain uses TRBV5-4 and TRBJ2-2, with TRBD1 as a possible D gene (6 bases). V lost 4 bases, J lost 6 bases, and 22 bases lay in between. Germline CDR1 reads SGHNT; CDR2 reads YYREEE (reference sequence). The CDR3 runs to 17 residues. CDR3 amino acids: CASSPPPSQGSPGELFF. The CDR3 nucleotides read TGTGCCAGCAGCCCCCCGCCTAGCCAGGGGTCGCCCGGGGAGCTGTTTTTT.

This clonotype was counted a few times. This sequence joins TRBV3-1 and TRBJ2-5; a weak D match, TRBD1 (5 bases). The V end lost 1 base, the J end lost 7 bases, and 16 bases lay between the germline ends. This CDR3 spans 15 amino acids. Germline loops: CDR1 LGHDT, CDR2 YNNKEL (reference sequence). CDR3 nucleotides: TGTGCCAGCAGCCAAGGCGTCAGGGTAGAAGGGACCCAGTACTTC. It yields the protein CASSQGVRVEGTQYF.

On this clonotype itself: Being one base from a much bigger clone, this may be a read error. The rearrangement uses TRBV25-1 and TRBJ1-6, with D perhaps TRBD1 (5 bases). This CDR3 has 13 residues. Germline CDR1 reads MGHDK; CDR2 reads SYGVNS. CDR3 protein: CASSEQGVSLLHF. The CDR3 DNA reads as TGTGCCAGCAGTGAACAGGGCGTTTCACTCCTCCACTTT.

This clonotype was counted at least ten times. V gene TRBV15 combines with J gene TRBJ2-3, with D hard to call. Germline assignment: CDR1 LNHNV and CDR2 YYDKDF (reference sequence). The CDR3 sequence is 11 residues long. Deletions cut 0 bases from V and 8 bases from J, with 3 bases between. This chain's CDR3 is CATSREVTQYF. Here the CDR3 DNA reads TGTGCCACCAGCAGAGAAGTTACGCAGTATTTT.

This clonotype was recorded many times. This CDR3 is CSAREQETQYF. In DNA, the CDR3 is TGCAGTGCTAGAGAACAAGAGACCCAGTACTTC. V and J are TRBV20-1 and TRBJ2-5; the D is unclear. Per germline, CDR1 DFQATT and CDR2 SNEGSKA (reference sequence). This CDR3 spans 11 amino acids. Between the trimmed V and J ends, which lost 0 bases and 2 bases, there was a span of 1 base.

This clonotype has more than one count but fewer than ten. The J gene is TRBJ2-5, the V gene TRBV5-1; D call uncertain. The CDR3 is 13 residues long. V shed 1 base and J shed 5 bases, with 9 bases lying between them. Germline assignment: CDR1 SGHRS and CDR2 YFSETQ. The CDR3 DNA is TGCGCCAGCAGCTTGCACCGCCGGGAGACCCAGTACTTC. Translated, it gives CASSLHRRETQYF. Supplemented by reference TRBV5-1 and TRBJ2-5, the full variable domain reads KAGVTQTPRYLIKTRGQQVTLSCSPISGHRSVSWYQQTPGQGLQFLFEYFSETQRNKGNFPGRFSGRQFSNSRSEMNVSTLELGDSALYLCASSLHRRETQYFGPGTRLLVL.

In this sample, this clonotype turned up many times. The rearrangement joins TRBV7-2 to TRBJ2-5; TRBD2 is a possible D gene (5 bases). Germline V lookup: CDR1 SGHTA, CDR2 FQGNSA. V lost 5 bases, J lost 10 bases, and 20 bases lay in between. The CDR3 totals 14 residues. CDR3: CASSPGYILEGQYF. The CDR3 nucleotides are TGTGCCAGCAGCCCAGGCTATATTCTAGAGGGCCAGTACTTC.

The genes are TRBV20-1 and TRBJ1-6; the D gene is possibly TRBD1 (5 bases). V lost 0 bases and J 0 bases, leaving 12 bases between the germline ends. CDR1 is DFQATT and CDR2 is SNEGSKA in the germline V gene (reference sequence). This CDR3 spans 17 amino acids. The CDR3 DNA follows: TGCAGTGCTAGAGATGCACAGGCGAGCTCCTATAATTCACCCCTCCACTTT. Protein: CSARDAQASSYNSPLHF.

This clonotype turned up a few times. The rearrangement links TRBV5-4 to TRBJ2-3; 9 bases line up with TRBD2. Germline CDR1 reads SGHNT; CDR2 reads YYREEE (reference sequence). The J segment lost 3 bases and the V segment lost 3 bases, leaving 5 bases of the junction unmatched. This CDR3 has 15 residues. The CDR3 sequence is CASSSSSGATDTQYF. In DNA, the CDR3 is TGTGCCAGCAGCTCCTCTAGCGGGGCGACAGATACGCAGTATTTT.

This clonotype was found a few times. The chain uses TRBV20-1 and TRBJ2-1; 14 bases map to TRBD2. Germline V gives CDR1 DFQATT, CDR2 SNEGSKA (reference sequence). V was clipped by 0 bases and J by 9 bases; unmatched bases: 7. The CDR3 totals 16 residues. The CDR3 nucleotides are TGCAGTGCTAGAGACCCGACTAGCGGGAGGGCCGCTGAGCAGTTCTTC. Amino acid sequence: CSARDPTSGRAAEQFF.

The chain carries TRBV20-1 and TRBJ2-2; 9 bases map to TRBD1. Germline loops: CDR1 DFQATT, CDR2 SNEGSKA (reference sequence). V shed 8 bases, J shed 6 bases, and the junction held 4 bases outside the gene matches. This CDR3 has 12 amino acids. The CDR3: CSWGQGPGELFF. The CDR3 DNA follows: TGCAGTTGGGGACAGGGTCCCGGGGAGCTGTTTTTT.

Many counts were recorded for this clonotype. The V call is TRBV7-2, the J call TRBJ2-3; 12 bases align to TRBD2. The CDR3 extends over 14 amino acids. The ends lost 9 bases at V and 9 bases at J; junction bases unmatched: 10. Germline assignment: CDR1 SGHTA and CDR2 FQGNSA. The CDR3 DNA sequence: TGTGCCAGTCTCCCCGGACTAGCGGGAAGAACGCAGTATTTT. It encodes CASLPGLAGRTQYF.

V is TRBV7-2 and J is TRBJ1-2; the D is unclear. This CDR3 is 13 amino acids long. The V end was cut by 3 bases, the J end by 8 bases, with 13 bases between. Germline lookup yields CDR1 SGHTA and CDR2 FQGNSA. The DNA of the CDR3 is TGTGCCAGCAGCTTGAGACGGCCGGAGGGCTACACCTTC. It is translated as CASSLRRPEGYTF.

This clonotype was seen a single time. This may arise from a read error, as a much more abundant clone is one base away. The chain links TRBV11-2 to TRBJ2-7; D assignment may be TRBD1 or TRBD2 (6 bases each). The CDR3 covers 16 residues. Germline V gene data show CDR1 as SGHAT and CDR2 as FQNNGV. The V end lost 3 bases, the J end lost 2 bases, and 17 bases lay between the germline ends. The CDR3 bases are TGTGCCAGCAGCTTGAGAAGGGGGAGGAGCCCCTACGAGCAGTACTTC. Translating it yields CASSLRRGRSPYEQYF.